The clone carrying this T cell receptor beta chain was observed many times. CDR1 MDHEN and CDR2 SYDVKM come from the germline V gene. This CDR3 has 12 residues. V was shortened by 7 bases and J by 8 bases, with 12 bases between the two germline ends. This sample is part of a study of T cells in Graves' hyperthyroidism and ophthalmopathy. TCR beta CDR3 regions were amplified from RNA transcripts. Researchers ran a first-round RT-PCR on the TCR CDR3 using the HTBI primer set. Via MiXCR, TCRdb re-called the multiplex PCR reads, giving one row per CDR3 protein. The sample shows more than 500,000 distinct CDR3 sequences, 16% of them seen only once.

This sequence originates from a woman in her 30s with Graves' ophthalmopathy. This chain links TRBV28 with TRBJ2-1, with D hard to call. The material sequenced was blood. CDR3 sequence: CASKEIGDEQFF. CDR3 sequence (DNA): TGTGCCAGCAAGGAGATCGGCGATGAGCAGTTCTTC.